Listed below are T cell receptor beta chains from one sample, sequenced in a study of blood T cell repertoires in COVID-19. The table came from immunoSEQ multiplex PCR; TCRdb's copy has only in-frame clones and leaves some out. The sample comprises 70,000 or so clones, just under 90% of which are singletons, and more than 6.5% rests with the top ten. Sequencing was carried out using peripheral blood. These TCRs come from a woman older than 75 with active COVID-19. Both conserved end residues are part of each CDR3. The D gene is left open where the match is weak.

>TRBV27|NA
CASSVAGTRGTIYF
>TRBV24-1|NA
CATSDKDRLGNETQYF
>TRBV27|TRBD1
CASTTRDREGNYGYTF
>TRBV5-1|NA
CASSPGTNGNTIYF
>TRBV10-3|TRBD1
CASNSRDRGSPLHF
>TRBV19|TRBD2
CASSNGGSGSLAKNIQYF
>TRBV10-3|NA
CAISESGATTDTQYF
>TRBV28|NA
CASSFRRGLNSPLHF
>TRBV19|NA
CASTQSSGNTIYF
>TRBV7-2|TRBD2
CASSFRGLAGRSDTQYF
>TRBV7-9|TRBD2
CASSLALVAGGRGYNEQFF
>TRBV20-1|TRBD2
CSASVAGVEETQYF
>TRBV2|NA
CASGGFSSYEQYF
>TRBV7-3|NA
CASSSSGGPTGELFF
>TRBV5-6|TRBD2
CASSLDGRANTGELFF
>TRBV7-9|TRBD1
CASTQRRGPGTEAFF
>TRBV7-2|TRBD1
CASSLGTGLDQPQHF
>TRBV6-1|NA
CASSESGRTQYF
>TRBV2|TRBD1
CASSRQGAEGYTF
>TRBV9|NA
CASSRPLDGERAFF
>TRBV7-9|NA
CASSQTRGEDTIYF
>TRBV28|TRBD2
CASSLGGGGSYNEQFF
>TRBV28|NA
CASSRGGFNNQPQHF
>TRBV6-2/TRBV6-3|TRBD2
CASSSSSGSRSTDTQYF